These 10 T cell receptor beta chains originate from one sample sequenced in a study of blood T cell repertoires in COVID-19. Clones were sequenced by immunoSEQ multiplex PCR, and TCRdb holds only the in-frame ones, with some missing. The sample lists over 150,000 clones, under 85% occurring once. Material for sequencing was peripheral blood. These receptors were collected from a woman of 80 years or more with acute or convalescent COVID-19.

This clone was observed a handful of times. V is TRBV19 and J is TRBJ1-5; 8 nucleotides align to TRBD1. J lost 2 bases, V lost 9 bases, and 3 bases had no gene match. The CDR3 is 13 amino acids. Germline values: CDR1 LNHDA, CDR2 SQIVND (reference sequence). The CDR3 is CASRGLGNQPQHF. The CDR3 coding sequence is TGTGCCAGCAGGGGGCTGGGCAATCAGCCCCAGCATTTT.

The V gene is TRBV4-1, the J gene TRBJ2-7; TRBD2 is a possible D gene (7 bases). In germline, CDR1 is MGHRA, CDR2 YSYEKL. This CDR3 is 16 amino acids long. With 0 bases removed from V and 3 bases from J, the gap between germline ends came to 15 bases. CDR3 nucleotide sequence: TGCGCCAGCAGCCAAGATGAGGCGGGGGCCTTCTACGAGCAGTACTTC. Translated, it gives CASSQDEAGAFYEQYF.

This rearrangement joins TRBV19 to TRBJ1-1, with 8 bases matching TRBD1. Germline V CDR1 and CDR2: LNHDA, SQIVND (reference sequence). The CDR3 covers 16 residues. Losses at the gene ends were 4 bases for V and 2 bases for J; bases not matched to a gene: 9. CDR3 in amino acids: CASSTGQGKGNTEAFF. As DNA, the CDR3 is TGTGCCAGTAGTACCGGACAGGGTAAAGGTAACACTGAAGCTTTCTTT.

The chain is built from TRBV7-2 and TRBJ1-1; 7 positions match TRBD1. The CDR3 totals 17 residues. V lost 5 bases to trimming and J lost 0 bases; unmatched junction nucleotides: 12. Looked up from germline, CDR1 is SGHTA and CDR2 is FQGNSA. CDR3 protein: CASSPTGDIMLNTEAFF. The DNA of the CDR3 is TGTGCCAGCAGCCCTACAGGGGACATTATGCTGAACACTGAAGCTTTCTTT.

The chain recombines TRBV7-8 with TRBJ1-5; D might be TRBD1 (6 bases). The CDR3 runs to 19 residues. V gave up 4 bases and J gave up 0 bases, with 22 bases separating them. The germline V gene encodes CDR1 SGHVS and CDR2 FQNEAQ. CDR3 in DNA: TGTGCCAGCAGCTCCATAACGGGGGGCGGAACGGATAGCAATCAGCCCCAGCATTTT. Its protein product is CASSSITGGGTDSNQPQHF. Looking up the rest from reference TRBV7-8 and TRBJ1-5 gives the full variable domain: GAGVSQSPRYKVAKRGQDVALRCDPISGHVSLFWYQQALGQGPEFLTYFQNEAQLDKSGLPSDRFFAERPEGSVSTLKIQRTQQEDSAVYLCASSSITGGGTDSNQPQHFGDGTRLSIL.

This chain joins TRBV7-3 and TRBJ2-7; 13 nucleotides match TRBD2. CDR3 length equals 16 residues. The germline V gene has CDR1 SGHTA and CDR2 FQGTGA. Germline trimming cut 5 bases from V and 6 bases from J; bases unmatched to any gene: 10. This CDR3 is CASSAGTSGIGSEQYF. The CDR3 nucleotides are TGTGCCAGCAGCGCCGGGACTAGCGGGATCGGCAGCGAGCAGTACTTC.

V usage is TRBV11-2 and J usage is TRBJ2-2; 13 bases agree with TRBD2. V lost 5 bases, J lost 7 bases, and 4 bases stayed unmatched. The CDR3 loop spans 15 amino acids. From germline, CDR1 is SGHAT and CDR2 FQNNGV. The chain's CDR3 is CASSETSGRSGELFF. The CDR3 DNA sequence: TGTGCCAGCAGCGAGACTAGCGGGAGGAGCGGGGAGCTGTTTTTT.

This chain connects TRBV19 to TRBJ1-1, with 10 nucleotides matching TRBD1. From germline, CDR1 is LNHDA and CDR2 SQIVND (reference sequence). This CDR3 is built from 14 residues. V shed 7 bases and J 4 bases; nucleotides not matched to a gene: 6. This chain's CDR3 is CASNQWTGGTEAFF. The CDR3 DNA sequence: TGTGCCAGTAATCAATGGACAGGGGGCACTGAAGCTTTCTTT.

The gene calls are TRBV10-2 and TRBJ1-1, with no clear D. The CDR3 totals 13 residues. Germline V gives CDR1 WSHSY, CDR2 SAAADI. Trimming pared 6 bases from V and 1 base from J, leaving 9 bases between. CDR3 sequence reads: CASRAPGNTEAFF. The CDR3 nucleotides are TGCGCCAGCAGAGCACCGGGGAACACTGAAGCTTTCTTT.

CDR3 in amino acids: CASSLFGISSYNEQFF. In DNA, the CDR3 is TGCGCCAGCAGCTTGTTCGGTATAAGCTCCTACAATGAGCAGTTCTTC. The rearrangement links TRBV5-1 to TRBJ2-1; no clear D. The germline V and J ends were trimmed by 1 base and 0 bases, with 11 bases remaining between them. The CDR3 is 16 residues long. Per the germline V gene, CDR1 is SGHRS and CDR2 is YFSETQ.